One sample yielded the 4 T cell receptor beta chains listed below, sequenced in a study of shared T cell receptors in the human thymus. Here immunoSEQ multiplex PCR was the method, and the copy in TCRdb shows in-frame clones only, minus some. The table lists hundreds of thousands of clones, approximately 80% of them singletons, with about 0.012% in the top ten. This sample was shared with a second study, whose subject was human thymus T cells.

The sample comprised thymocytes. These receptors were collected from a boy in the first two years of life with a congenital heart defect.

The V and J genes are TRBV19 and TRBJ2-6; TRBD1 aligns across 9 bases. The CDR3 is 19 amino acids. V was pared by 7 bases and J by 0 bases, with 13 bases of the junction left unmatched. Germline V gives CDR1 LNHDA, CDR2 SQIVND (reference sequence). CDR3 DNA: TGTGCCAGTACCCTGGGACAGGGAGTGGGCTCCTCTGGGGCCAACGTCCTGACTTTC. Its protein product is CASTLGQGVGSSGANVLTF.

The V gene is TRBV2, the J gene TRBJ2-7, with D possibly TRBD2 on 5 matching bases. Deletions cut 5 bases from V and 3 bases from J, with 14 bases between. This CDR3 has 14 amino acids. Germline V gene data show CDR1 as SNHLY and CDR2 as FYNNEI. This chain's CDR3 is CASSIWTRGYEQYF. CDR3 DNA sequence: TGTGCCAGCAGTATTTGGACTCGGGGCTACGAGCAGTACTTC.

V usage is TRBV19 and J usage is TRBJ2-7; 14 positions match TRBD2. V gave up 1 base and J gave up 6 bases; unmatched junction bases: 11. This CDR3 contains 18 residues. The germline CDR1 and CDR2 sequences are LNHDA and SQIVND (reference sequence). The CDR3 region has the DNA TGTGCCAGTAGTATAGGGACTAGCGGGAGGTCATCTCCCACCGAGCAGTACTTC. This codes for CASSIGTSGRSSPTEQYF. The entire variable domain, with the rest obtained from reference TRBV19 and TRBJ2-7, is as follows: DGGITQSPKYLFRKEGQNVTLSCEQNLNHDAMYWYRQDPGQGLRLIYYSQIVNDFQKGDIAEGYSVSREKKESFPLTVTSAQKNPTAFYLCASSIGTSGRSSPTEQYFGPGTRLTVT.

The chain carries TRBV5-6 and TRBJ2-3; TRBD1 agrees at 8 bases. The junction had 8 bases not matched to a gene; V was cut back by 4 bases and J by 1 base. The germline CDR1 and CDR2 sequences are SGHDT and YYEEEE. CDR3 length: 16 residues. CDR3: CASSPVGGQGTDTQYF. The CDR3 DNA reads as TGTGCCAGCAGCCCAGTAGGGGGACAGGGCACAGATACGCAGTATTTT. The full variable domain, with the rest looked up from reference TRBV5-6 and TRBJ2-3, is DAGVTQSPTHLIKTRGQQVTLRCSPKSGHDTVSWYQQALGQGPQFIFQYYEEEERQRGNFPDRFSGHQFPNYSSELNVNALLLGDSALYLCASSPVGGQGTDTQYFGPGTRLTVL.